The 3 T cell receptor beta chains below come from one sample, sequenced in a study of CXCR3-negative and CXCR3-positive naive CD8 T cells. The TRB cDNA libraries were prepared by 5' RACE with UMI labels. TCRdb derives one entry per CDR3 protein from the 5' RACE reads, leaving out DNA. The specimen's table records over 100,000 distinct CDR3 sequences. What was sequenced was naive CXCR3- CD8+ T cells from blood. The subset was: CD45RO-CCR7+CD27+CD95- naive CD8+ T cells lacking CXCR3 (TNR3-). Receptor source: a human donor in good health. Some clones in this sample may be carry-over from other donors' samples.

The chain carries TRBV6-2 or TRBV6-3 and TRBJ1-4; TCRdb indicates TRBD1, and absent DNA this call remains unverified. CDR3 length equals 15 residues. Germline V gives CDR1 MNHEY, CDR2 SVGEGT. CDR3 residues: CASSPPGTGDEKLFF.

The V gene is TRBV19, the J gene TRBJ1-5; the D gene TCRdb calls, TRBD1, cannot be checked with no DNA. The CDR3 runs 16 residues. Germline CDR1 is LNHDA and CDR2 is SQIVND (reference sequence). CDR3 sequence: CASSIEGDSLDQPQHF.

The V gene is TRBV9, the J gene TRBJ2-5; TCRdb picks TRBD1, but there is no DNA to check that call. CDR3 size: 14 residues. Germline values: CDR1 SGDLS, CDR2 YYNGEE. This chain's CDR3 is CASSVQDRQETQYF.